This T cell receptor (beta chain) was profiled in a study of CD8 T cells in ankylosing spondylitis. Study results and limitations: CD8+ by phenotype, disease-linked clones were relatively rare in peripheral blood. Ankylosing spondylitis blood seemed to carry a telltale TCR beta motif made of fewer than ten highly homologous variants. Clones linked to disease were reported to show significant enrichment in matched ankylosing spondylitis synovial fluid.

Quantitative barcoded 5'-RACE was used to prepare TCR beta libraries. TCRdb passed the 5' RACE reads through MiXCR, listing each CDR3 protein once. The sample shows roughly 150,000 distinct CDR3 sequences, about a third of them seen only once. Concerning this clonotype: The target antigen is unknown.

V was pared by 4 bases and J by 3 bases, with 12 bases between. This CDR3 region has 14 residues. The rearrangement joins TRBV12-3 or TRBV12-4 to TRBJ1-1; D is ambiguous. This TCR derives from a male donor with ankylosing spondylitis. Material for sequencing was synovial fluid, either unsorted or a sorted T cell fraction (not recorded which). The CDR3 region has the DNA TGTGCCAGCAGTTCTCCCCCCGGGCACACTGAAGCTTTCTTT. Protein sequence: CASSSPPGHTEAFF.